This T cell receptor (beta chain) was captured by sequencing in a study of shared clonotypes between healthy human individuals. Germline CDR1 is SGHNT and CDR2 is YENEEA. The germline V and J ends were trimmed by 3 bases and 0 bases, with 9 bases remaining between them. This CDR3 is built from 15 residues. The study separated CD4+ cells into CD45RA+ naive and CD45RA-negative memory subsets. Profiled with immunoSEQ multiplex PCR; TCRdb holds only in-frame clones, not every one. Of over a million clones detected, around 75% appear once; the ten largest clones hold over 1.3%. The sample was memory CD4+ T cells sorted from blood. Sample subset: CD45RA-negative fraction. The TCR was taken from a man in his late teens or twenties in good health. This chain connects TRBV11-3 to TRBJ1-3; no firm D call. CDR3 sequence (DNA): TGTGCCAGCAGCTTGAATGGCGGCTCTGGAAACACCATATATTTT. It yields the protein CASSLNGGSGNTIYF.